The T cell receptor beta chain under discussion was sequenced for a study of cytomegalovirus exposure and HLA in healthy donors. General study points: In an earlier analysis, productive rearrangement rates for most beta V segments clustered near 87% or 30%. As a later analysis showed, a missense DCLRE1C variant was linked to trimming of TCR beta V- and J-genes. Later on, an analysis tied about 17,000 TCR beta sequences to HLA alleles at 0.05 false discovery rate.

Concerning this clone: Antigen specificity is unknown.

Amplification used 60 Vbeta primers and 13 Jbeta primers. TCRdb's table, derived via immunoSEQ multiplex PCR, lists solely in-frame clones and lacks some. The sample carries around 170,000 clones, about 78% recorded once. This CDR3 contains 17 residues. J gave up 5 bases and V 1 base, and 12 bases lay outside the gene matches. The germline V gene has CDR1 SGHRS and CDR2 YFSETQ. This chain uses TRBV5-1 with TRBJ2-3; 8 bases map to TRBD1. Sequencing was done on a sample of PBMCs. This sequence originates from a man aged 35-49 years in good health and CMV-seronegative. The CDR3 here is CASSLWGTGGFGDTQYF. CDR3 nucleotides: TGCGCCAGCAGCTTGTGGGGGACAGGTGGGTTTGGAGATACGCAGTATTTT.